Shown below are 23 T cell receptor beta chains from a single sample sequenced in a study of regulatory T cells in long-lasting Graves disease. Documented time point: newly diagnosed GD, antithyroid drugs for less than 3 months. Construction of the TCR library relied on RNA isolated from PBMCs. The TCR beta library used iRepertoire HTBI primers with Arm-PCR amplification of CDR3. TCRdb ran MiXCR on the multiplex PCR reads and lists one entry per CDR3 protein. The sample has about 420,000 distinct CDR3 sequences, roughly 15% seen once. The data were also submitted as part of a second study, on T cells in Graves' hyperthyroidism and ophthalmopathy.

Specimen: peripheral blood mononuclear cells (PBMCs), collected at new diagnosis, from a patient treated with antithyroid drugs. These receptors all come from a woman younger than 30 with Graves disease.

This clonotype was counted at least ten times. V usage is TRBV5-1 and J usage is TRBJ2-1; either TRBD1 or TRBD2 may fit D (5 bases each). CDR1 and CDR2 from the germline V gene are SGHRS and YFSETQ. There are 14 residues in the CDR3. V was trimmed by 0 bases and J by 4 bases, leaving 8 bases between them. CDR3 coding DNA: TGCGCCAGCAGCTTGGGGGACGGTTACAATGAGCAGTTCTTC. Translated: CASSLGDGYNEQFF. Combining the CDR3 with reference TRBV5-1 and TRBJ2-1 gives the whole variable domain KAGVTQTPRYLIKTRGQQVTLSCSPISGHRSVSWYQQTPGQGLQFLFEYFSETQRNKGNFPGRFSGRQFSNSRSEMNVSTLELGDSALYLCASSLGDGYNEQFFGPGTRLTVL.

This clonotype was recorded many times. The chain is built from TRBV10-3 and TRBJ2-1, with D possibly TRBD2 on 6 matching bases. The CDR3 has 16 residues. V lost 6 bases and J 10 bases, leaving 25 bases between the germline ends. Germline loops: CDR1 ENHRY, CDR2 SYGVKD. Written as DNA, the CDR3 is TGTGCCATCAGGGGGGATGTTGGGAACCCGGAGGGGGAGCAGTTCTTC. This encodes CAIRGDVGNPEGEQFF.

The CDR3 region has the DNA TGCAGCCCCTTCCGAATAAACACTGAAGCTTTCTTT. Protein: CSPFRINTEAFF. The V and J genes are TRBV20-1 and TRBJ1-1; the D is unclear. Germline V gene lookup returns CDR1 DFQATT and CDR2 SNEGSKA (reference sequence). CDR3 length: 12 amino acids.

This clonotype was seen many times. The rearrangement links TRBV7-7 to TRBJ2-5; no reliable D call. CDR3 length: 14 residues. CDR1 and CDR2 (germline): SSHAT, FNYEAQ (reference sequence). In DNA form, the CDR3 reads TGTGCTAGCTCCCTTACTGGTTCCGCAGAGACCCAGTACTTC. Protein product: CASSLTGSAETQYF.

This sequence joins TRBV28 and TRBJ2-2; 9 nucleotides line up with TRBD2. The CDR3 contains 15 residues. V lost 6 bases, J lost 6 bases, and 8 bases stayed unmatched. CDR1 is MDHEN and CDR2 is SYDVKM in the germline V gene. CDR3 sequence: CASRIRGTSPGELFF. DNA for the CDR3: TGTGCCAGCAGGATTCGGGGGACTAGCCCCGGGGAGCTGTTTTTT.

This CDR3 is CASSMTGVNTEAFF. The CDR3 DNA is TGTGCCAGTAGTATGACTGGAGTGAACACTGAAGCTTTCTTT. The chain employs TRBV19 and TRBJ1-1; no firm D call. V was cut by 3 bases and J by 0 bases, with 8 bases left in between. CDR3 length: 14 residues. Germline V gene data show CDR1 as LNHDA and CDR2 as SQIVND (reference sequence).

This clonotype has at least ten counts. This sequence joins TRBV24-1 and TRBJ2-7; D may match TRBD1 or TRBD2 (5 bases each). The CDR3 loop spans 14 amino acids. Germline lookup yields CDR1 KGHDR and CDR2 SFDVKD. Trimming took off 5 bases at V and 0 bases at J, with 10 bases between the two ends. This CDR3 reads CATSVGGSSYEQYF. The CDR3 bases are TGTGCCACCAGTGTTGGGGGTAGCTCCTACGAGCAGTACTTC.

In its sample, this clonotype was seen many times. The chain carries TRBV7-6 and TRBJ2-1, with D unclear. The J call may not be correct, given that the DNA end is closer to TRBJ2-5. Germline loops: CDR1 SGHVS, CDR2 FNYEAQ. The CDR3 is 14 amino acids. The CDR3: CASSPTIEKETQYF. For the CDR3, the DNA is TGTGCCAGCAGCCCTACTATTGAAAAAGAGACCCAGTACTTC.

The sample holds many counts of this clonotype. The V gene is TRBV12-3 or TRBV12-4, the J gene TRBJ2-1, with 12 bases matching TRBD2. Trimming removed 8 bases from V and 9 bases from J; junction bases left unmatched: 14. The CDR3 spans 16 residues. CDR3 loop: CASSSSTSGSLGEQFF. The CDR3, as DNA: TGTGCCAGCTCTTCCTCGACTAGCGGGAGTCTGGGTGAGCAGTTCTTC.

With regard to this clonotype: This may be a read error: a much more frequent sequence differs by one nucleotide. Here the CDR3 DNA reads TGTGCCAGCAGTGAAGCGTTAAGGTACGAGCAGTTCTTC. This gives the protein CASSEALRYEQFF. The V gene is TRBV6-1, the J gene TRBJ2-1; D remains ambiguous. The CDR3 sequence is 13 residues long. CDR1 and CDR2 from the germline V gene are MNHNS and SASEGT. V dropped 0 bases and J dropped 10 bases, with 10 bases sitting between them.

This clonotype was observed a handful of times. The J gene is TRBJ2-3, the V gene TRBV5-1; tentatively, D is TRBD2 (5 bases). V lost 5 bases and J lost 7, with 11 bases in between. Germline V gives CDR1 SGHRS, CDR2 YFSETQ. The CDR3 consists of 12 residues. CDR3 DNA sequence: TGCGCCAGCAGGGACTCAGCACATACGCAGTATTTT. It yields the protein CASRDSAHTQYF.

In regard to this clonotype: With a much larger clone just one base away, this may be a read error. The CDR3 loop reads CAWSQETQYF. In nucleotides, the CDR3 is TGTGCCTGGAGTCAAGAGACCCAGTACTTC. The chain employs TRBV30 and TRBJ2-5; D is ambiguous. V was pared by 2 bases and J by 2 bases, with 0 bases between. Germline CDR1 and CDR2: GTSNPN and SVGIG (reference sequence). This CDR3 region has 10 residues. The variable domain in full, with the rest retrieved from reference TRBV30 and TRBJ2-5, is SQTIHQWPATLVQPVGSPLSLECTVEGTSNPNLYWYRQAAGRGLQLLFYSVGIGQISSEVPQNLSASRPQDRQFILSSKKLLLSDSGFYLCAWSQETQYFGPGTRLLVL.

This clonotype was seen repeatedly, ten times or more. The gene calls are TRBV7-9 and TRBJ2-5, with 15 bases identical to TRBD2. Per germline, CDR1 SEHNR and CDR2 FQNEAQ (reference sequence). The CDR3 extends over 16 amino acids. J gave up 5 bases and V 6 bases, and 7 bases lay outside the gene matches. The CDR3 nucleotides are TGTGCCAGCAGATTGGGACTAGCGGGAGGTTTGGAGACCCAGTACTTC. Its translation: CASRLGLAGGLETQYF. The full variable domain, with the rest looked up from reference TRBV7-9 and TRBJ2-5, is DTGVSQNPRHKITKRGQNVTFRCDPISEHNRLYWYRQTLGQGPEFLTYFQNEAQLEKSRLLSDRFSAERPKGSFSTLEIQRTEQGDSAMYLCASRLGLAGGLETQYFGPGTRLLVL.

As regards this clonotype: A clone one base away is much larger, so this may be a read error. The chain is built from TRBV11-2 and TRBJ2-3; TRBD2 aligns across 8 bases. CDR3 length equals 16 residues. The germline V gene encodes CDR1 SGHAT and CDR2 FQNNGV. V dropped 6 bases and J dropped 1; count of bases not matched to a gene: 9. The CDR3 region is CASRPGTSPGTDTQYF. The CDR3 DNA follows: TGTGCCAGCAGACCCGGGACTAGTCCCGGCACAGATACGCAGTATTTT.

Comments on this clonotype: One base away lies a much larger clone, so this may be a sequencing read error. This chain joins TRBV11-2 and TRBJ2-1, with D uncertain. This CDR3 spans 14 amino acids. Germline V lookup: CDR1 SGHAT, CDR2 FQNNGV. CDR3 region: CASSLGPLSAEQSF. As DNA, the CDR3 is TGTGCCAGCAGCTTAGGTCCCCTCTCGGCTGAGCAGTCCTTC.

The V gene is TRBV7-3, the J gene TRBJ2-7, with 9 bases fitting TRBD2. Trimming removed 5 bases from V and 1 base from J; junction bases left unmatched: 9. The CDR3 runs 16 residues. CDR1 and CDR2 from the germline V gene are SGHTA and FQGTGA. The CDR3 DNA sequence: TGTGCCAGCAGCGCGGCGGGGGGGGCCACTTCCTACGAGCAGTACTTC. This sequence encodes CASSAAGGATSYEQYF.

With respect to this clonotype: A much larger clone lies one base from this, so it may be a read error. This chain joins TRBV20-1 and TRBJ2-7, with 8 bases that match TRBD2. Losses at the gene ends were 4 bases for V and 7 bases for J; bases not matched to a gene: 15. The CDR3 covers 15 residues. CDR1 and CDR2 (germline): DFQATT, SNEGSKA (reference sequence). CDR3 sequence reads: CSATRMSGSWYEQYF. In DNA, the CDR3 is TGCAGTGCTACACGCATGAGCGGGAGCTGGTATGAGCAGTACTTC.

This clonotype was observed at least ten times. V usage is TRBV7-2 and J usage is TRBJ2-3; the match to TRBD1 covers 9 bases. V gave up 8 bases and J gave up 7 bases; unmatched junction bases: 10. The CDR3 loop spans 14 amino acids. Germline CDR1 is SGHTA and CDR2 is FQGNSA. The CDR3 DNA is TGTGCCAGCGGGCCCGGGACAGGGTATAATACGCAGTATTTT. As protein: CASGPGTGYNTQYF.

This clonotype has a count of ten or more. The rearrangement joins TRBV7-2 to TRBJ2-3, with 9 bases aligning to TRBD1. V lost 6 bases and J lost 5; bases outside the gene matches: 9. Germline assignment: CDR1 SGHTA and CDR2 FQGNSA. CDR3 size: 15 residues. The CDR3, as DNA: TGTGCCAGCAGACCTGACAGGGGGTATGGAGATACGCAGTATTTT. Its protein product is CASRPDRGYGDTQYF.

The chain has TRBV20-1 and TRBJ2-7; maybe TRBD1 (6 bases). Trimming took off 7 bases at V and 3 bases at J, with 13 bases between the two ends. The germline gives CDR1 DFQATT, CDR2 SNEGSKA (reference sequence). The CDR3 contains 12 residues. The CDR3 sequence is CSGEADSYEQYF. The CDR3 DNA reads as TGCAGTGGAGAAGCGGACAGCTACGAGCAGTACTTC.

This clonotype was found many times. The rearrangement uses TRBV28 and TRBJ2-1; D gene ambiguous. This CDR3 has 12 residues. The V gene's germline CDR1 is MDHEN and CDR2 SYDVKM. Trimming left V 6 bases short and J 7 bases short, with 10 bases between. The CDR3: CASRGPTNEQFF. The CDR3 region has the DNA TGTGCCAGCAGAGGACCAACAAATGAGCAGTTCTTC.

There are many counts of this clonotype. This rearrangement joins TRBV18 to TRBJ2-5; unclear D gene. Trimming left V 5 bases short and J 2 bases short, with 9 bases between. The CDR3 loop spans 13 amino acids. Germline CDR1 is KGHSH and CDR2 is LQKENI. In nucleotides, the CDR3 is TGTGCCAGCTCAAGCCAACAACAAGAGACCCAGTACTTC. Translation gives CASSSQQQETQYF.

The chain employs TRBV3-1 and TRBJ2-1; a weak D match, TRBD2 (5 bases). The DNA end is a closer match to TRBJ2-5, so the J assignment may be wrong. The germline CDR1 and CDR2 sequences are LGHDT and YNNKEL (reference sequence). The CDR3 sequence is 13 residues long. The CDR3 DNA reads TGTGCCAGCAGCCGCGGGTCGGCGGAGACCCAGTACTTC. It translates to CASSRGSAETQYF.